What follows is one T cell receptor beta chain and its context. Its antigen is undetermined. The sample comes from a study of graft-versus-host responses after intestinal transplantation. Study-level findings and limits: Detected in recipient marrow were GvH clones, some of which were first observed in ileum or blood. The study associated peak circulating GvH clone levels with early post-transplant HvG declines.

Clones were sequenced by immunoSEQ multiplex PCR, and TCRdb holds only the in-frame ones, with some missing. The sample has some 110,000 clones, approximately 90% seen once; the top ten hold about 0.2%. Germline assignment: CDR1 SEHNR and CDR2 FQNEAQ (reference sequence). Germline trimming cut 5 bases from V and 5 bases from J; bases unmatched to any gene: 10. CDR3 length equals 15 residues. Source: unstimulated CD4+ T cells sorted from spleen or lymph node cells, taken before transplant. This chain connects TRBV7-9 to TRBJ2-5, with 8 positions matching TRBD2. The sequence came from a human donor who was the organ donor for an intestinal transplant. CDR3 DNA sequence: TGTGCCAGCAGCGCCTCCGGGACTAGGGACGAGACCCAGTACTTC. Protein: CASSASGTRDETQYF.